Included here is one TCR beta chain sequence, with context. Antigen: not known. The CDR3 has 16 residues. Trimming removed 0 bases from V and 1 base from J, with 9 bases in between. Germline V lookup: CDR1 MGHRA, CDR2 YSYEKL. This entry comes from a study of beta chain features in type 1 diabetes. General study findings and limits: There was a moderate but significant shortening of TCRB CDR3s in all four CD4+ subsets of Type 1 diabetes patients. In comparison with healthy donors, patients had naive, central memory and Treg TCRB repertoires that appeared more similar.

The sequenced template was cDNA made from the entire isolated RNA. TCRdb keeps only in-frame clones here, not all; method: immunoSEQ multiplex PCR. Of hundreds of thousands of clones listed, roughly 13% are singletons. Every donor provided one heparinised blood draw, which averaged approximately 120 mL. Each sorted fraction was over 95% pure. Input material: naive CD4+ T cells from blood. V gene TRBV4-1 combines with J gene TRBJ1-4; TRBD1 might be the D (5 bases). This clonotype originated in a man between 18 and 29 years old with type 1 diabetes. CDR3 protein: CASSQDQRGTNEKLFF. The CDR3 nucleotides are TGCGCCAGCAGCCAAGATCAGAGGGGAACTAATGAAAAACTGTTTTTT.